This is a list of T cell receptor beta chains from one sample in a study of blood T cell repertoires in COVID-19. Generated by immunoSEQ multiplex PCR, the TCRdb table keeps only in-frame clones and is missing some. The sample shows 97,000 or so clones, roughly 80% of them seen only once. Sequences were obtained from peripheral blood. These receptor sequences come from a human donor in a cohort sampled during active COVID-19. CDR3s include the opening cysteine and the closing phenylalanine or tryptophan. Fields, in order: clone size, V gene, D gene, J gene, CDR3 protein, CDR3 DNA. D genes are given only for firm matches. Size is omitted from some rows. Given values are once, few, many or a class for expanded clones.

>NA|TRBV3-1/TRBV3-2|NA|TRBJ2-7
CASSQVGGHEQYF
TGTGCCAGCAGCCAAGTTGGGGGCCACGAGCAGTACTTC
>NA|TRBV2|NA|TRBJ1-6
CASSLDRMYNSPLHF
TGTGCCAGCAGCCTCGACAGGATGTATAATTCACCCCTCCACTTT
>NA|TRBV6-1|TRBD2|TRBJ2-2
CASSESGGAGGELFF
TGTGCCAGCAGTGAAAGCGGGGGGGCCGGCGGGGAGCTGTTTTTT
>NA|TRBV19|NA|TRBJ1-1
CASSIDWSRDSEAFF
TGTGCCAGTAGTATAGATTGGAGCAGGGACTCTGAAGCTTTCTTT
>NA|TRBV18|TRBD1|TRBJ2-1
CASSTAGQGTYEQFF
TGTGCCAGCTCAACTGCGGGACAGGGGACCTATGAGCAGTTCTTC
>NA|TRBV10-2|TRBD2|TRBJ2-1
CASSEGLAGSPSSYNEQFF
TGCGCCAGCAGTGAAGGACTAGCGGGGTCTCCAAGCTCCTACAATGAGCAGTTCTTC
>NA|TRBV11-1|TRBD1|TRBJ2-2
CASSFRPGTGIGELFF
TGTGCCAGCAGCTTCCGCCCCGGGACAGGGATCGGGGAGCTGTTTTTT
>NA|TRBV6-5|NA|TRBJ2-2
CASTTGTPNTGELFF
TGTGCCAGCACCACCGGGACACCTAACACCGGGGAGCTGTTTTTT
>NA|TRBV5-1|TRBD2|TRBJ2-2
CASSLTAGGSNTGELFF
TGCGCCAGCAGCTTGACAGCGGGGGGCTCGAACACCGGGGAGCTGTTTTTT
>NA|TRBV24-1|NA|TRBJ2-5
CATSDPTGSGETQYF
TGTGCCACCAGTGATCCTACAGGGTCGGGAGAGACCCAGTACTTC
>NA|TRBV6-6|TRBD1|TRBJ2-7
CASGTGTGANEQYF
TGTGCCAGCGGCACCGGGACAGGGGCTAATGAGCAGTACTTC
>NA|TRBV3-1/TRBV3-2|NA|TRBJ2-1
CASSQEFRSGGRKQFF
TGTGCCAGCAGCCAAGAGTTTAGATCCGGGGGTCGAAAGCAGTTCTTC
>NA|TRBV6-2/TRBV6-3|NA|TRBJ1-2
CASSRDTRPNYGYTF
TGTGCCAGCAGCCGGGACACACGCCCTAACTATGGCTACACCTTC
>NA|TRBV18|NA|TRBJ2-2
CASSPNRALNTGELFF
TGTGCCAGCTCACCGAACAGGGCCTTGAACACCGGGGAGCTGTTTTTT
>few|TRBV7-8|TRBD1|TRBJ1-1
CASSTYRGDTEAFF
TGTGCCAGCAGCACCTACAGGGGGGACACTGAAGCTTTCTTT
>NA|TRBV21-1|NA|TRBJ1-4
CASSKLGTGDEKLFF
TGTGCCAGCAGCAAATTAGGGACAGGGGACGAAAAACTGTTTTTT
>NA|TRBV19|NA|TRBJ2-7
CASSIRGGSEQYF
TGTGCCAGTAGTATAAGGGGGGGAAGCGAGCAGTACTTC
>NA|TRBV11-2|TRBD1|TRBJ2-2
CASSLIRGTGRTGELFF
TGTGCCAGCAGCTTAATCCGGGGGACAGGGCGCACCGGGGAGCTGTTTTTT
>NA|TRBV6-6|NA|TRBJ1-4
CASSHGGGGERGEKLFF
TGTGCCAGCAGTCACGGGGGGGGAGGGGAAAGAGGTGAAAAACTGTTTTTT
>NA|TRBV11-2|NA|TRBJ2-1
CASSLDPSPGNEQFF
TGTGCCAGCAGCTTAGATCCCTCCCCAGGAAACGAGCAGTTCTTC
>once|TRBV28|TRBD1|TRBJ1-2
CASSHRGSYYGYTF
TGTGCCAGCAGCCACAGGGGCTCCTACTATGGCTACACCTTC
>NA|TRBV27|TRBD2|TRBJ2-7
CASSFLGLAGQISYEQYF
TGTGCCAGCAGTTTTCTCGGACTAGCGGGTCAGATCTCCTACGAGCAGTACTTC
>NA|TRBV2|NA|TRBJ1-5
CASSEADRLQPQHF
TGTGCCAGCAGTGAAGCTGACAGACTCCAGCCCCAGCATTTT
>once|TRBV19|TRBD1|TRBJ1-5
CATSFLLTRDRGIYQPQHF
TGTGCCACAAGTTTTCTCCTCACCCGGGACAGGGGGATTTATCAGCCCCAGCATTTT
>NA|TRBV7-2|NA|TRBJ2-3
CASRFGGATDTQYF
TGTGCCAGCCGTTTTGGGGGCGCGACAGATACGCAGTATTTT
>NA|TRBV4-3|TRBD2|TRBJ2-7
CASSRRLAGGDEQYF
TGCGCCAGCAGCCGGAGATTGGCGGGAGGTGACGAGCAGTACTTC
>NA|TRBV2|TRBD1|TRBJ2-1
CASSTQQGALTYNEQFF
TGTGCCAGCAGTACCCAACAGGGGGCATTAACCTACAATGAGCAGTTCTTC
>NA|TRBV19|TRBD2|TRBJ2-5
CASSMASGEETQYF
TGTGCCAGTAGTATGGCTAGCGGGGAAGAGACCCAGTACTTC
>NA|TRBV9|TRBD2|TRBJ2-1
CASSSSGGKVNEQFF
TGTGCCAGCAGCTCTAGCGGGGGAAAGGTAAATGAGCAGTTCTTC
>NA|TRBV4-2|TRBD2|TRBJ2-1
CASSQVVGSGGAWDEQFF
TGTGCCAGCAGCCAAGTGGTTGGTAGCGGGGGGGCCTGGGATGAGCAGTTCTTC
>NA|TRBV5-1|NA|TRBJ2-2
CASSLGHRDKNTGELFF
TGCGCCAGCAGCTTGGGACACCGGGACAAGAACACCGGGGAGCTGTTTTTT
>NA|TRBV9|NA|TRBJ1-3
CASSAIESGNTIYF
TGTGCCAGCAGCGCTATCGAATCTGGAAACACCATATATTTT
>NA|TRBV5-1|NA|TRBJ2-5
CASSLEREETQYF
TGCGCCAGCAGCTTAGAACGCGAAGAGACCCAGTACTTC
>NA|TRBV27|TRBD2|TRBJ2-1
CASSEWSGGAYNEQFF
TGTGCCAGCAGTGAATGGAGCGGGGGGGCCTACAATGAGCAGTTCTTC
>once|TRBV6-5|NA|TRBJ1-2
CASSYEQGRIYGYTF
TGTGCCAGCAGTTACGAGCAGGGCCGGATCTATGGCTACACCTTC
>NA|TRBV28|TRBD1|TRBJ1-2
CASSSGGAHYGYTF
TGTGCCAGCAGCTCAGGGGGCGCACACTATGGCTACACCTTC
>NA|TRBV3-1/TRBV3-2|TRBD2|TRBJ2-2
CASSYGLAGVMNTGELFF
TGTGCCAGCAGCTACGGACTAGCGGGGGTGATGAACACCGGGGAGCTGTTTTTT
>NA|TRBV5-1|NA|TRBJ2-1
CASSIPSPGNEQFF
TGCGCCAGCAGCATACCTAGTCCCGGAAATGAGCAGTTCTTC
>NA|TRBV20-1|NA|TRBJ2-1
CSAKTNNEQFF
TGCAGTGCTAAGACTAACAATGAGCAGTTCTTC
>NA|TRBV19|NA|TRBJ2-1
CASSIVAASSYNEQFF
TGTGCCAGTAGTATTGTAGCGGCCAGCTCCTACAATGAGCAGTTCTTC
>NA|TRBV7-2|TRBD1|TRBJ1-2
CASSLAGTGVPYGYTF
TGTGCCAGCAGCTTAGCCGGGACAGGGGTTCCCTATGGCTACACCTTC
>NA|TRBV29-1|TRBD1|TRBJ2-2
CSGRTGSTGELFF
TGCAGCGGGCGGACAGGGAGCACCGGGGAGCTGTTTTTT
>NA|TRBV6-6|NA|TRBJ1-4
CASSPSGGREKLFF
TGTGCCAGCAGTCCCTCGGGGGGAAGGGAAAAACTGTTTTTT
>NA|TRBV5-1|TRBD2|TRBJ2-3
CASSWLAGGTDTQYF
TGCGCCAGCAGCTGGTTAGCGGGGGGCACAGATACGCAGTATTTT
>NA|TRBV28|TRBD1|TRBJ2-5
CASGGQPLQETQYF
TGTGCCAGCGGGGGACAGCCCCTTCAAGAGACCCAGTACTTC
>once|TRBV6-4|NA|TRBJ1-1
CASSLSGGAAAFF
TGTGCCAGCAGCCTAAGCGGGGGCGCGGCAGCTTTCTTT
>NA|TRBV11-1|TRBD2|TRBJ2-7
CASSPGRGRYEQYF
TGTGCCAGCAGCCCGGGGAGGGGAAGGTACGAGCAGTACTTC
>once|TRBV6-6|TRBD1|TRBJ1-6
CASRPRGSPLHF
TGTGCCAGCAGGCCCAGGGGGTCACCCCTCCACTTT
>once|TRBV7-2|NA|TRBJ1-6
CASSYQTDNSPLHF
TGTGCCAGCAGCTACCAGACAGATAATTCACCCCTCCACTTT
>NA|TRBV4-1|TRBD1|TRBJ2-4
CASSRERGTGSNIQYF
TGCGCCAGCAGCCGGGAACGGGGGACAGGGTCGAACATTCAGTACTTC
>NA|TRBV2|NA|TRBJ2-3
CASSEEGVGTDTQYF
TGTGCCAGCAGTGAAGAGGGGGTGGGCACAGATACGCAGTATTTT
>NA|TRBV5-1|NA|TRBJ2-3
CASSLGAAITDTQYF
TGCGCCAGCAGCTTGGGGGCAGCCATAACAGATACGCAGTATTTT
>NA|TRBV29-1|TRBD1|TRBJ1-2
CSSRSTGDYGYTF
TGCAGCTCCCGGTCTACAGGGGACTATGGCTACACCTTC
>once|TRBV11-2|TRBD1|TRBJ1-2
CASSLVRVGTGTNGYTF
TGTGCCAGCAGCTTAGTTCGCGTAGGGACAGGGACCAATGGCTACACCTTC